Shown below are 28 T cell receptor beta chains from a single sample sequenced in a study of blood T cell repertoires in COVID-19. The assay was immunoSEQ multiplex PCR, and TCRdb's table has in-frame clones only and misses some. The sample lists around 80,000 clones; roughly 86% were seen once. Sequencing was carried out using peripheral blood. All receptors come from a man aged 80 or over with active or convalescent COVID-19.

The rearrangement joins TRBV5-1 to TRBJ1-4, with 8 bases lining up with TRBD1. The junction had 2 bases not matched to a gene; V was cut back by 3 bases and J by 1 base. The CDR3 covers 15 residues. Germline-derived CDR1 and CDR2 are SGHRS and YFSETQ. This CDR3 is CASSSTGGTNEKLFF. The CDR3 DNA is TGCGCCAGCAGCTCCACAGGGGGAACTAATGAAAAACTGTTTTTT.

The chain has TRBV11-3 and TRBJ2-2, with a weak D call TRBD1 (6 bases). The CDR3 length is 14 residues. Germline lookup yields CDR1 SGHNT and CDR2 YENEEA. Between the trimmed V and J ends, which lost 8 bases and 6 bases, there was a span of 16 bases. CDR3 residues: CASVQSGVSGELFF. DNA of the CDR3: TGTGCCAGCGTCCAATCAGGGGTTTCCGGGGAGCTGTTTTTT.

The J gene is TRBJ1-5, the V gene TRBV5-6; 11 bases map to TRBD1. Germline CDR1 SGHDT, CDR2 YYEEEE. The CDR3 length is 16 residues. The junction had 6 bases not matched to a gene; V was cut back by 0 bases and J by 7 bases. The CDR3 nucleotides are TGTGCCAGCAGCTTGGGAGGGGGACAGGGGGGCCAGCCCCAGCATTTT. Translating it yields CASSLGGGQGGQPQHF. Complete variable domain (other parts from reference TRBV5-6 and TRBJ1-5): DAGVTQSPTHLIKTRGQQVTLRCSPKSGHDTVSWYQQALGQGPQFIFQYYEEEERQRGNFPDRFSGHQFPNYSSELNVNALLLGDSALYLCASSLGGGQGGQPQHFGDGTRLSIL.

The chain is built from TRBV5-6 and TRBJ1-2; D is perhaps TRBD1 (5 bases). Germline CDR1 is SGHDT and CDR2 is YYEEEE. The germline V and J ends were trimmed by 0 bases and 8 bases, with 11 bases remaining between them. The CDR3 is 13 residues long. CDR3 sequence reads: CASSLVQGYGYTF. CDR3 nucleotide sequence: TGTGCCAGCAGCTTGGTGCAGGGATACGGCTACACCTTC.

The sample holds a few counts of this clone. The chain joins TRBV6-6 to TRBJ2-7; TRBD2 might be the D (5 bases). The CDR3 spans 18 residues. V lost 5 bases and J 5 bases, leaving 28 bases between the germline ends. CDR1 and CDR2 from the germline V gene are MNHNY and SVGAGI (reference sequence). As DNA, the CDR3 is TGTGCCAGCAGTCCACCAAACCGACCTCCGAGGGTTTCCCACGAGCAGTACGTC. Translation: CASSPPNRPPRVSHEQYV.

The chain is built from TRBV5-1 and TRBJ1-1, with TRBD1 as a possible D gene (6 bases). Germline CDR1 SGHRS, CDR2 YFSETQ. V was trimmed by 0 bases and J by 11 bases, leaving 17 bases between them. The CDR3 sequence is 14 residues long. The CDR3 here is CASSLGQEAQEAFF. Written as DNA, the CDR3 is TGCGCCAGCAGCTTGGGACAGGAGGCCCAGGAGGCTTTCTTT.

V gene TRBV5-1 combines with J gene TRBJ2-1, with 10 nucleotides matching TRBD2. V lost 0 bases to trimming and J lost 3 bases; unmatched junction nucleotides: 0. The CDR3 covers 15 residues. In germline, CDR1 is SGHRS, CDR2 YFSETQ. The CDR3 DNA is TGCGCCAGCAGCTTGGCTAGCGGGAGCTACAATGAGCAGTTCTTC. Amino acid sequence: CASSLASGSYNEQFF.

The genes are TRBV11-3 and TRBJ2-5, with D maybe TRBD2 (6 bases). CDR3 size: 17 residues. V gave up 3 bases and J gave up 5 bases, with 22 bases separating them. Per the germline V gene, CDR1 is SGHNT and CDR2 is YENEEA. CDR3 coding DNA: TGTGCCAGCAGCTTCCGTTTCCGGCTCGGGACTGGGGAGACCCAGTACTTC. Translated: CASSFRFRLGTGETQYF. The full variable domain, its missing parts supplied by reference TRBV11-3 and TRBJ2-5, is EAGVVQSPRYKIIEKKQPVAFWCNPISGHNTLYWYLQNLGQGPELLIRYENEEAVDDSQLPKDRFSAERLKGVDSTLKIQPAELGDSAVYLCASSFRFRLGTGETQYFGPGTRLLVL.

The chain recombines TRBV28 with TRBJ1-6; D gene ambiguous. The V and J ends lost 5 bases and 8 bases respectively, with 10 bases between them. CDR3 length equals 13 residues. Germline loops: CDR1 MDHEN, CDR2 SYDVKM. The CDR3, as DNA: TGTGCCAGCAGTCCCGTCGTATATTCACCCCTCCACTTT. It yields the protein CASSPVVYSPLHF.

The V gene is TRBV28, the J gene TRBJ1-1, with 9 bases aligning to TRBD1. The germline V gene has CDR1 MDHEN and CDR2 SYDVKM. The V gene end was trimmed by 3 bases and the J gene end by 5 bases; junction bases not matched to a gene: 10. The CDR3 totals 16 residues. The CDR3 nucleotides are TGTGCCAGCAGTTTCCAATACAGGGGGCGTTGGACTGAAGCTTTCTTT. Its protein product is CASSFQYRGRWTEAFF.

The V and J genes are TRBV9 and TRBJ1-1, with TRBD1 matching 8 bases. This CDR3 is 14 amino acids long. Germline CDR1 reads SGDLS; CDR2 reads YYNGEE. J was trimmed by 6 bases and V by 3 bases; bases with no gene match: 7. The CDR3 here is CASSAGDRLSEAFF. The CDR3 DNA follows: TGTGCCAGCAGCGCCGGGGACAGGTTATCTGAAGCTTTCTTT. Full variable domain (missing parts from reference TRBV9 and TRBJ1-1): DSGVTQTPKHLITATGQRVTLRCSPRSGDLSVYWYQQSLDQGLQFLIQYYNGEERAKGNILERFSAQQFPDLHSELNLSSLELGDSALYFCASSAGDRLSEAFFGQGTRLTVV.

This sequence joins TRBV28 and TRBJ2-1, with 7 bases that match TRBD2. The CDR3 is 15 amino acids. CDR1 MDHEN and CDR2 SYDVKM come from the germline V gene. V lost 6 bases to trimming and J lost 2 bases; unmatched junction nucleotides: 7. The CDR3 sequence is CASSNGGGTYNEQFF. The CDR3 nucleotides are TGTGCCAGCAGCAACGGCGGGGGAACCTACAATGAGCAGTTCTTC.

The rearrangement links TRBV9 to TRBJ2-3, with D unclear. In germline, CDR1 is SGDLS, CDR2 YYNGEE. This CDR3 comprises 16 residues. V dropped 0 bases and J dropped 0 bases, with 11 bases sitting between them. Here the CDR3 reads CASSVDGPLSTDTQYF. In DNA form, the CDR3 reads TGTGCCAGCAGCGTAGATGGGCCGCTAAGCACAGATACGCAGTATTTT.

This chain uses TRBV6-5 with TRBJ2-7; 7 bases map to TRBD1. This CDR3 region has 13 residues. Germline loops: CDR1 MNHEY, CDR2 SVGAGI. With V trimmed by 7 bases and J by 3 bases, 6 bases remained unmatched. The CDR3 DNA is TGTGCCAGCACCCGACAGGGTGGCTACGAGCAGTACGTC. It codes for CASTRQGGYEQYV.

This clone was seen a handful of times. This chain uses TRBV6-5 with TRBJ2-5; TRBD2 is a possible D gene (6 bases). This CDR3 has 12 residues. V was clipped by 7 bases and J by 4 bases, with 10 bases between them. Germline loops: CDR1 MNHEY, CDR2 SVGAGI. The CDR3 loop is CASKGSGETQYF. The CDR3 DNA reads TGTGCCAGCAAGGGTAGCGGAGAGACCCAGTACTTC.

This sequence joins TRBV6-4 and TRBJ1-4, with 7 bases identical to TRBD1. With 4 bases clipped from V and 7 bases from J, the junction kept 6 bases outside the gene matches. This CDR3 is 14 amino acids long. Germline CDR1 MRHNA, CDR2 SNTAGT. The CDR3 DNA is TGTGCCAGCAGTGCCGGGACAGACGCTGAAAAACTGTTTTTT. It codes for CASSAGTDAEKLFF.

The V call is TRBV28, the J call TRBJ2-1; D is perhaps TRBD2 (5 bases). The CDR3 has 12 amino acids. V was cut by 4 bases and J by 7 bases, with 8 bases left in between. Germline assignment: CDR1 MDHEN and CDR2 SYDVKM. The CDR3 loop is CASSSDSNEQFF. The CDR3 nucleotides are TGTGCCAGCAGTTCGGACTCAAATGAGCAGTTCTTC.

This sequence joins TRBV27 and TRBJ1-4, with TRBD1 identical over 10 bases. The V segment lost 5 bases and the J segment 2 bases; nucleotides outside the gene matches: 8. Germline V CDR1 and CDR2: MNHEY, SMNVEV (reference sequence). This CDR3 has 17 residues. The CDR3 DNA follows: TGTGCCAGCAGTGGCCGGGACAGGGGTGTCACTAATGAAAAACTGTTTTTT. It encodes CASSGRDRGVTNEKLFF.

The rearrangement links TRBV5-1 to TRBJ1-1; no clear D. Trimming pared 3 bases from V and 6 bases from J, leaving 15 bases between. The germline V gene encodes CDR1 SGHRS and CDR2 YFSETQ. The CDR3 extends over 14 amino acids. CDR3 protein: CASSSGGIDAEAFF. CDR3 sequence (DNA): TGCGCCAGCAGCTCCGGAGGGATTGACGCTGAAGCTTTCTTT.

The CDR3 sequence: CASRGTGWTNYGYTF. The CDR3 region has the DNA TGTGCCAGCAGGGGGACAGGGTGGACTAACTATGGCTACACCTTC. This sequence joins TRBV28 and TRBJ1-2; TRBD1 matches at 9 bases. Germline-derived CDR1 and CDR2 are MDHEN and SYDVKM. The junction had 5 bases not matched to a gene; V was cut back by 6 bases and J by 0 bases. The CDR3 extends over 15 amino acids.

This chain connects TRBV27 to TRBJ2-3; TRBD2 aligns across 8 bases. The V and J ends lost 6 bases and 6 bases, in that order; junction bases with no gene match: 17. The CDR3 extends over 17 amino acids. CDR1 is MNHEY and CDR2 is SMNVEV in the germline V gene (reference sequence). CDR3 DNA: TGTGCCAGCAGCCCTCCAGGTAGGAGCGGGGGACCCGATACGCAGTATTTT. It yields the protein CASSPPGRSGGPDTQYF.

This clone was found a few times. V gene TRBV15 combines with J gene TRBJ1-2, with D possibly matching TRBD1 (5 bases). This CDR3 has 13 residues. V lost 0 bases to trimming and J lost 9 bases, with 11 bases between them. CDR1 LNHNV and CDR2 YYDKDF come from the germline V gene (reference sequence). CDR3 sequence reads: CATSRDLPDSYTF. CDR3 nucleotide sequence: TGTGCCACCAGCAGAGATCTTCCGGACAGCTACACCTTC.

V is TRBV5-1 and J is TRBJ2-3, with D tentatively TRBD2 (5 bases). V lost 4 bases and J 0 bases, leaving 15 bases between the germline ends. From germline, CDR1 is SGHRS and CDR2 YFSETQ. This CDR3 is 16 amino acids long. The CDR3: CASSPGVALSTDTQYF. In DNA, the CDR3 is TGCGCCAGCAGCCCCGGGGTAGCATTGAGCACAGATACGCAGTATTTT.

The chain has TRBV24-1 and TRBJ1-2; D may be TRBD1 (5 bases). V gave up 5 bases and J gave up 2 bases, with 11 bases separating them. Germline CDR1 reads KGHDR; CDR2 reads SFDVKD. The CDR3 contains 14 residues. CDR3 in amino acids: CATSGQDSNYGYTF. CDR3 DNA: TGTGCCACCAGTGGACAAGACAGCAACTATGGCTACACCTTC.

The chain has TRBV10-2 and TRBJ1-1; TRBD1 aligns across 8 bases. Per the germline V gene, CDR1 is WSHSY and CDR2 is SAAADI. After removal of 5 bases from V and 2 bases from J, the junction contained 10 bases not matched to a gene. This CDR3 spans 16 amino acids. CDR3 region: CASSSTGTGTNTEAFF. CDR3 sequence (DNA): TGCGCCAGCAGTTCTACCGGGACAGGAACAAACACTGAAGCTTTCTTT.

V and J are TRBV28 and TRBJ1-2; D is ambiguous. Germline V gene data show CDR1 as MDHEN and CDR2 as SYDVKM. The CDR3 has 14 residues. Trimming cost V 6 bases and J 5 bases, with 16 bases left between them. The CDR3 loop reads CASRWGAPEYGYTF. In nucleotides, the CDR3 is TGTGCCAGCAGGTGGGGAGCCCCTGAGTATGGCTACACCTTC.

The chain joins TRBV19 to TRBJ1-3, with D maybe TRBD1 (5 bases). V dropped 1 base and J dropped 4 bases, with 17 bases sitting between them. The CDR3 totals 17 residues. In germline, CDR1 is LNHDA, CDR2 SQIVND (reference sequence). The CDR3 is CASSIGGRTFLGNTIYF. Here the CDR3 DNA reads TGTGCCAGTAGTATAGGGGGGAGGACCTTCTTGGGAAACACCATATATTTT.

The rearrangement links TRBV4-1 to TRBJ1-5; 11 positions agree with TRBD1. Germline lookup yields CDR1 MGHRA and CDR2 YSYEKL. The CDR3 loop spans 16 amino acids. V dropped 3 bases and J dropped 6; count of bases not matched to a gene: 7. CDR3 DNA sequence: TGCGCCAGCAGCCAGACGACCGGGACAGGGGGTCAGCCCCAGCATTTT. This encodes CASSQTTGTGGQPQHF.